A selection of T cell receptor beta chains follows, all from one sample in a study of cytomegalovirus exposure and HLA in healthy donors. Repertoires were generated with immunoSEQ multiplex PCR, while TCRdb's copy carries only in-frame clones and drops some. The repertoire holds about 210,000 clones, about 85% seen once, with under 1.2% in the top ten. Sequenced input: PBMCs. These receptors were collected from a boy between 2 and 15 years old in good health and CMV-seronegative. CDR3s include the opening cysteine and the closing phenylalanine or tryptophan. The D gene is left open where the match is weak.

17	NA	TRBV4-1	CASSQSLGGVAYNEQFF
14	TRBD1	TRBV30	CAWSVQPTGDEQYF
15	TRBD1	TRBV7-2	CASSFRGRRNTEAFF
13	NA	TRBV7-2	CASSSNRGEKLFF
13	NA	TRBV29-1	CSVKRIYDEKLFF
14	TRBD2	TRBV2	CASKGAGGPSEQYF
14	TRBD1	TRBV6-1	CAIEWGGQGQKPKF
17	TRBD1	TRBV13	CASSLTGTGLPYNEQFF
15	NA	TRBV28	CASTPQGGTYNEQFF
16	NA	TRBV7-6	CASSRWGGEMRPEAFF
13	NA	TRBV19	CASSIGRDTEAFF
15	NA	TRBV7-9	CASSWPDSPYNEQFF
15	NA	TRBV27	CASSSAPTGSYEQYF
15	TRBD1	TRBV27	CASSFGQANTGELFF
15	NA	TRBV7-3	CASSDRTSSYNEQFF
14	NA	TRBV18	CASSPQGQAGELFF
13	TRBD1	TRBV15	CATSRTGDYGYTF
17	TRBD2	TRBV2	CASSEERLASGYYEQYF
14	TRBD1	TRBV7-9	CASSLGQGPGELFF
13	TRBD2	TRBV6-5	CASSLAGDYEQYF
15	NA	TRBV10-3	CAISESRDRGTEAFF
13	NA	TRBV5-1	CASSLTFYYEQYF
14	TRBD1	TRBV18	CASILDREGTEAFF
15	TRBD1	TRBV28	CASSYPGQGVHEQYF
14	TRBD1	TRBV7-9	CASSKTGGNEKLFF
15	TRBD2	TRBV9	CASSLLAGEAYEQYF
15	TRBD1	TRBV7-9	CASSDRTGNNSPLHF
12	NA	TRBV29-1	CSASRGQTEAFF
16	TRBD1	TRBV28	CASSQGGQGAFGEAFF
13	NA	TRBV5-4	CASSSRGSREQYF
14	TRBD2	TRBV7-9	CASSLREAGSEQYF
13	NA	TRBV28	CASTLRSYNEQFF
16	TRBD1	TRBV9	CASSVVGQPAYEKLFF
17	TRBD1	TRBV28	CASSQGAARARTNEQYF
17	TRBD1	TRBV28	CASSLLGTGVSRTEAFF
16	NA	TRBV7-9	CASSSRTRTFPDTQYF
16	TRBD2	TRBV4-1	CASSQLPSGNYNEQFF
16	NA	TRBV15	CATSGGLGKGGTEAFF
15	NA	TRBV5-6	CASSSGPKATYEQYF
14	NA	TRBV30	CAWSLVVGDSPLHF
16	TRBD1	TRBV11-3	CASSPGQGADYNEQFF
17	TRBD1	TRBV4-1	CASSLDPGTVSGNTIYF
15	NA	TRBV7-8	CASSFQGTGSYEQYF
16	NA	TRBV4-1	CASSRKTVGLWYEQYF
13	NA	TRBV29-1	CSVGLQSSYEQYF
16	NA	TRBV5-6	CASSRPTGEGEVEQFF
13	NA	TRBV5-4	CASSTVGDTEAFF
15	NA	TRBV7-8	CASSSWTEMNTEAFF
17	TRBD2	TRBV28	CASRGPQVTSGSTEQYF
15	TRBD2	TRBV19	CASSSGLASYNEQFF
12	NA	TRBV5-8	CASSLGDYEQYF
13	TRBD1	TRBV30	CAWSVQGSTEAFF
15	NA	TRBV5-1	CASSLIQGTTEKLFF
14	TRBD2	TRBV19	CASSRLAGTYEQYF
16	NA	TRBV15	CATSREPLQGVHEQYF